This T cell receptor beta chain was identified during a study of cytomegalovirus exposure and HLA in healthy donors. Study context: There were 117 million unique TCR beta sequences, drawn from about 179 million T cells, in an earlier analysis.

The CDR3 extends over 15 amino acids. V shed 3 bases and J 0 bases; nucleotides not matched to a gene: 5. The germline CDR1 and CDR2 sequences are GTSNPN and SVGIG (reference sequence). The study's findings and limits: Across donors, most TCRs were seen rarely, yet some public ones were widespread. Presence/absence analyses assumed roughly uniform sequencing depth across donors, which may not hold. The study recorded over 150 TCR beta chains that were cytomegalovirus-associated.

About this clone: No antigen is known for it. This specimen includes other DNA sequences encoding the same CDR3.

PCR used 60 Vbeta primers and 13 Jbeta primers. The method was immunoSEQ multiplex PCR; TCRdb's version includes in-frame clones alone and lacks a portion of them. The sample has roughly 99,000 clones; roughly 83% are singletons. The sample comprised PBMCs. The TCR was taken from a male donor in good health and CMV-seropositive. This sequence joins TRBV30 and TRBJ2-1; 7 bases align to TRBD1. The CDR3 loop reads CAWSPDRFSYNEQFF. CDR3 nucleotides: TGTGCCTGGAGCCCGGACAGGTTCTCCTACAATGAGCAGTTCTTC.